Below are 21 T cell receptor beta chains sequenced from a single sample in a study of siplizumab effects on memory and regulatory T cells. The repertoire was sequenced with immunoSEQ multiplex PCR; TCRdb's copy has only in-frame clones and lacks some. The data show about 100,000 clones, 93% seen once. Material: Tregs sorted from blood. The receptors were gathered from a human donor in good health.

This sequence joins TRBV6-1 and TRBJ1-5; the match to TRBD1 covers 7 bases. The CDR3 spans 13 residues. Unmatched junction bases numbered 2, after V lost 6 bases and J lost 3 bases. Germline values: CDR1 MNHNS, CDR2 SASEGT. The CDR3 protein is CASRTGVNQPQHF. The CDR3 bases are TGTGCCAGCAGAACAGGGGTCAATCAGCCCCAGCATTTT.

V usage is TRBV18 and J usage is TRBJ2-7; D uncertain. In germline, CDR1 is KGHSH, CDR2 LQKENI. Trimming took 2 bases from V and 0 from J, leaving 5 bases between them. This CDR3 has 13 residues. CDR3 DNA sequence: TGTGCCAGCTCACCAGGGCGCTCCTACGAGCAGTACTTC. It encodes CASSPGRSYEQYF.

The V call is TRBV5-1, the J call TRBJ1-3; D call uncertain. Germline CDR1 reads SGHRS; CDR2 reads YFSETQ. The CDR3 sequence is 14 residues long. V shed 0 bases and J shed 0 bases, with 4 bases lying between them. The CDR3 spells CASSLGRSGNTIYF. The CDR3 coding sequence is TGCGCCAGCAGCTTGGGCCGCTCTGGAAACACCATATATTTT.

V usage is TRBV20-1 and J usage is TRBJ2-5; D not certain. Germline lookup yields CDR1 DFQATT and CDR2 SNEGSKA (reference sequence). The CDR3 spans 10 residues. Deletions cut 5 bases from V and 5 bases from J, with 6 bases between. CDR3 DNA sequence: TGCAGTGCTGGCGTGGAGACCCAGTACTTC. It codes for CSAGVETQYF.

This chain uses TRBV19 with TRBJ1-1; D unresolved. This CDR3 comprises 15 residues. Trimming took 6 bases from V and 6 from J, leaving 20 bases between them. In germline, CDR1 is LNHDA, CDR2 SQIVND (reference sequence). The DNA of the CDR3 is TGTGCCAGTAGCCTGGTCGGCAGCCTGGCTCCTGAAGCTTTCTTT. This gives the protein CASSLVGSLAPEAFF.

The chain has TRBV7-9 and TRBJ2-7, with D possibly called TRBD1 or TRBD2 (5 bases each). The CDR3 totals 14 residues. The germline V gene encodes CDR1 SEHNR and CDR2 FQNEAQ (reference sequence). V was shortened by 3 bases and J by 0 bases, with 9 bases between the two germline ends. The CDR3 spells CASSFSGRSYEQYF. The CDR3 DNA reads TGTGCCAGCAGCTTCTCGGGACGCTCCTACGAGCAGTACTTC. The variable domain in full, completed from reference TRBV7-9 and TRBJ2-7, reads DTGVSQNPRHKITKRGQNVTFRCDPISEHNRLYWYRQTLGQGPEFLTYFQNEAQLEKSRLLSDRFSAERPKGSFSTLEIQRTEQGDSAMYLCASSFSGRSYEQYFGPGTRLTVT.

The CDR3 DNA sequence: TGTGCCAGCAGCTCGCGGGCGGAGACCCAGTACTTC. It codes for CASSSRAETQYF. This chain links TRBV7-9 with TRBJ2-5, with D possibly matching TRBD2 (5 bases). Trimming left V 4 bases short and J 5 bases short, with 8 bases between. The CDR3 has 12 residues. Germline CDR1 is SEHNR and CDR2 is FQNEAQ (reference sequence).

The V and J genes are TRBV18 and TRBJ1-1; D gene unclear. V lost 6 bases to trimming and J lost 2 bases, with 16 bases between them. The CDR3 is made up of 15 amino acids. Germline V gene lookup returns CDR1 KGHSH and CDR2 LQKENI. For the CDR3, the DNA is TGTGCCAGCTCCCGCACCGCGGGCCCAAACACTGAAGCTTTCTTT. Encoded protein: CASSRTAGPNTEAFF. The whole variable domain, filled in from reference TRBV18 and TRBJ1-1, reads NAGVMQNPRHLVRRRGQEARLRCSPMKGHSHVYWYRQLPEEGLKFMVYLQKENIIDESGMPKERFSAEFPKEGPSILRIQQVVRGDSAAYFCASSRTAGPNTEAFFGQGTRLTVV.

The chain is built from TRBV7-8 and TRBJ2-7; TRBD2 matches 7 bases. Germline values: CDR1 SGHVS, CDR2 FQNEAQ. The CDR3 is 15 residues long. With V trimmed by 0 bases and J by 9 bases, 11 bases remained unmatched. The CDR3 DNA is TGTGCCAGCAGCTTAGCGGGAGGGCCCTCGCTGGTGCAGTACTTC. The encoded protein is CASSLAGGPSLVQYF.

V gene TRBV4-2 combines with J gene TRBJ2-1, with 10 bases identical to TRBD2. CDR3 length: 16 amino acids. The V segment lost 1 base and the J segment 7 bases; nucleotides outside the gene matches: 7. Germline V gives CDR1 LGHNA, CDR2 YNFKEQ. CDR3 residues: CASSQGPSGGWNEQFF. As DNA, the CDR3 is TGTGCCAGCAGCCAAGGTCCTAGCGGGGGCTGGAATGAGCAGTTCTTC.

The chain carries TRBV6-5 and TRBJ1-5; D possibly corresponds to TRBD1 (5 bases). CDR3 length equals 15 residues. The V end was cut by 5 bases, the J end by 2 bases, with 13 bases between. In germline, CDR1 is MNHEY, CDR2 SVGAGI. As DNA, the CDR3 is TGTGCCAGCAGTACCTCGGGGGGTGGCAATCAGCCCCAGCATTTT. Translation gives CASSTSGGGNQPQHF.

The chain recombines TRBV2 with TRBJ1-2; D ambiguous. V gave up 2 bases and J gave up 3 bases, with 4 bases separating them. Germline V gene lookup returns CDR1 SNHLY and CDR2 FYNNEI. This CDR3 is 12 amino acids long. The CDR3 here is CASSETDYGYTF. CDR3 DNA sequence: TGTGCCAGCAGTGAAACAGACTATGGCTACACCTTC.

The gene calls are TRBV7-9 and TRBJ2-3; D not resolved. CDR3 length: 15 residues. Per the germline V gene, CDR1 is SEHNR and CDR2 is FQNEAQ (reference sequence). V lost 1 base, J lost 2 bases, and 10 bases lay in between. CDR3 coding DNA: TGTGCCAGCAGCTTAGTTGGCAGCTACACAGATACGCAGTATTTT. As protein: CASSLVGSYTDTQYF. Based on the CDR3 plus reference TRBV7-9 and TRBJ2-3, the full variable domain is DTGVSQNPRHKITKRGQNVTFRCDPISEHNRLYWYRQTLGQGPEFLTYFQNEAQLEKSRLLSDRFSAERPKGSFSTLEIQRTEQGDSAMYLCASSLVGSYTDTQYFGPGTRLTVL.

In this sample, this clone turned up a few times. The rearrangement joins TRBV15 to TRBJ1-1, with D uncertain. The germline V and J ends were trimmed by 5 bases and 1 base, with 5 bases remaining between them. Per the germline V gene, CDR1 is LNHNV and CDR2 is YYDKDF (reference sequence). CDR3 length: 12 amino acids. CDR3 residues: CATSWGNTEAFF. DNA of the CDR3: TGTGCCACCAGCTGGGGGAACACTGAAGCTTTCTTT. The whole variable domain, filled in from reference TRBV15 and TRBJ1-1, reads DAMVIQNPRYQVTQFGKPVTLSCSQTLNHNVMYWYQQKSSQAPKLLFHYYDKDFNNEADTPDNFQSRRPNTSFCFLDIRSPGLGDTAMYLCATSWGNTEAFFGQGTRLTVV.

The V call is TRBV6-1, the J call TRBJ1-1, with a weak D call TRBD1 (6 bases). V was clipped by 3 bases and J by 1 base, with 12 bases between them. The CDR3 consists of 15 residues. The V gene's germline CDR1 is MNHNS and CDR2 SASEGT. The CDR3 reads CASSELGRGNTEAFF. CDR3 bases: TGTGCCAGCAGTGAGCTGGGCAGGGGGAACACTGAAGCTTTCTTT.

This clone showed up just a few times. The same CDR3 arises from other DNA sequences in this sample as well. V is TRBV11-2 and J is TRBJ1-3; D remains unclear. The V end was cut by 3 bases, the J end by 4 bases, with 7 bases between. The CDR3 sequence is 13 residues long. Germline lookup yields CDR1 SGHAT and CDR2 FQNNGV. The CDR3 DNA reads TGTGCCAGCAGCTTGGTGGGCGGAAACACCATATATTTT. It specifies CASSLVGGNTIYF.

This clone was counted a few times. This chain links TRBV5-1 with TRBJ1-1; 7 bases fit TRBD1. V gave up 4 bases and J gave up 2 bases; unmatched junction bases: 5. CDR1 SGHRS and CDR2 YFSETQ come from the germline V gene. The CDR3 loop spans 14 amino acids. Here the CDR3 DNA reads TGCGCCAGCAGCGGGGGACAGATTAACACTGAAGCTTTCTTT. Amino acids: CASSGGQINTEAFF.

The V and J genes are TRBV15 and TRBJ2-5; 11 bases match TRBD2. V shed 3 bases and J 1 base; nucleotides not matched to a gene: 1. The CDR3 covers 15 residues. Germline V gives CDR1 LNHNV, CDR2 YYDKDF (reference sequence). CDR3 sequence reads: CATSRGLAVQETQYF. The CDR3 bases are TGTGCCACCAGCAGGGGACTAGCGGTCCAAGAGACCCAGTACTTC.

The chain uses TRBV5-6 and TRBJ2-6; D unclear. In germline, CDR1 is SGHDT, CDR2 YYEEEE. This CDR3 has 16 amino acids. V lost 5 bases and J lost 0, with 12 bases in between. CDR3 loop: CASSSIRHSGANVLTF. As DNA, the CDR3 is TGTGCCAGCAGTTCGATACGGCACTCTGGGGCCAACGTCCTGACTTTC.

For this clone: Other nucleotide sequences from this sample produce the same CDR3. The chain has TRBV6-1 and TRBJ2-7; D unclear. The germline gives CDR1 MNHNS, CDR2 SASEGT. The CDR3 covers 12 residues. V lost 8 bases and J 0 bases, leaving 8 bases between the germline ends. CDR3 amino acids: CASGLSSYEQYF. In DNA, the CDR3 is TGTGCCAGCGGATTATCCTCCTACGAGCAGTACTTC.

V gene TRBV7-9 combines with J gene TRBJ2-3; D gene unclear. Germline CDR1 reads SEHNR; CDR2 reads FQNEAQ (reference sequence). The CDR3 sequence is 10 residues long. The germline V and J ends were trimmed by 4 bases and 4 bases, with 0 bases remaining between them. This chain's CDR3 is CASSSDTQYF. As DNA, the CDR3 is TGTGCCAGCAGCTCAGATACGCAGTATTTT.